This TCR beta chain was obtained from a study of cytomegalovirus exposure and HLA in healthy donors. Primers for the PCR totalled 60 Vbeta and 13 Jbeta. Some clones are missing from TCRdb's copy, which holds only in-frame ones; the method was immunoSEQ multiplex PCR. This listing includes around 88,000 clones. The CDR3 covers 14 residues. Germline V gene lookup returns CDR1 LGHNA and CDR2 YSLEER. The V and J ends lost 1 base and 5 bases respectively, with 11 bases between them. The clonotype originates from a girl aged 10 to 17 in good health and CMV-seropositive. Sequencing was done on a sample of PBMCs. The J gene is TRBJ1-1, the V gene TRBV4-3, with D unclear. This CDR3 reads CASSQATGVTEAFF. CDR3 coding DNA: TGCGCCAGCAGCCAAGCGACGGGAGTAACTGAAGCTTTCTTT.